This TCR beta chain was observed in a study of OX40 agonist ivuxolimab in advanced cancers. Across the study: Three patients, one with hepatocellular carcinoma and two with cutaneous melanoma, achieved partial responses.

Germline trimming cut 7 bases from V and 4 bases from J; bases unmatched to any gene: 4. The CDR3 length is 14 residues. Germline loops: CDR1 LNHDA, CDR2 SQIVND (reference sequence). Method: immunoSEQ multiplex PCR; TCRdb's copy keeps in-frame clones and lacks some. The data show more than 85,000 clones, 70% to 85% seen once. Systemic immunosuppression or autoimmune disease history was grounds to exclude patients. The TCR comes from an adult with an advanced solid tumor such as melanoma, head and neck, liver or kidney cancer. The V gene is TRBV19, the J gene TRBJ2-3, with 11 bases aligning to TRBD1. The source material was CD4+ or CD8+ T cells sorted from blood, sampled in a trial of the OX40 agonist ivuxolimab. This CDR3 reads CASTLGQGADTQYF. Written as DNA, the CDR3 is TGTGCCAGTACCCTGGGACAGGGGGCAGATACGCAGTATTTT.